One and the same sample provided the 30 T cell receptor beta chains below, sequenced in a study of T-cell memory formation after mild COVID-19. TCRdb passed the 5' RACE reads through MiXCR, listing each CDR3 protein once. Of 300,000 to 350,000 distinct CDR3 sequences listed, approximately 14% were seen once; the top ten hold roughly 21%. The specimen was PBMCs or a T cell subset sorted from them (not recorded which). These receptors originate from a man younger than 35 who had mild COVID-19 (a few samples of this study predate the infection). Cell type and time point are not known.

The CDR3 sequence is CASSYVGETDTQYF. DNA of the CDR3: TGTGCCAGCAGTTACGTTGGGGAAACAGATACGCAGTATTTT. The V and J genes are TRBV6-2 or TRBV6-3 and TRBJ2-3, with unresolved D. V lost 2 bases and J 3 bases, leaving 9 bases between the germline ends. Germline loops: CDR1 MNHEY, CDR2 SVGEGT. The CDR3 sequence is 14 residues long.

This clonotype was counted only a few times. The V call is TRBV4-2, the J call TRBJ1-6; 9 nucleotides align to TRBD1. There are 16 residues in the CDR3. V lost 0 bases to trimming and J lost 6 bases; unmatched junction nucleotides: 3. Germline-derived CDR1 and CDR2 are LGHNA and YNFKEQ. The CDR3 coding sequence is TGTGCCAGCAGCCAAGATCCGGGACAGGGTAATTCACCCCTCCACTTT. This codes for CASSQDPGQGNSPLHF.

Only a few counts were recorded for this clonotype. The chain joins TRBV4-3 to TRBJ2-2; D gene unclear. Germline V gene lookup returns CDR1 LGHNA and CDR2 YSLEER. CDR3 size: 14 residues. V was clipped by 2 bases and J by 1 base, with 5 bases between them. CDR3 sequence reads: CASSQTWNTGELFF. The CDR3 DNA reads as TGCGCCAGCAGCCAAACTTGGAACACCGGGGAGCTGTTTTTT.

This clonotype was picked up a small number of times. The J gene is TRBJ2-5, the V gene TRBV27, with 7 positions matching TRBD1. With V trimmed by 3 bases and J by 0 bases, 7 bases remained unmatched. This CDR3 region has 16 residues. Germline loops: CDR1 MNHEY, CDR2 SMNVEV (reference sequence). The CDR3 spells CASSFFARGYQETQYF. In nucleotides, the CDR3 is TGTGCCAGCAGTTTTTTTGCCAGGGGGTACCAAGAGACCCAGTACTTC.

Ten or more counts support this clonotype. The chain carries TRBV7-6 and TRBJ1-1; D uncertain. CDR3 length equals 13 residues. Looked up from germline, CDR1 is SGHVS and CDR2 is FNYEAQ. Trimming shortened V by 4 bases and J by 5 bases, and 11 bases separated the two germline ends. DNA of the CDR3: TGTGCCAGCAGCTCCCAGGCGGGAACTGAAGCTTTCTTT. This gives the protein CASSSQAGTEAFF.

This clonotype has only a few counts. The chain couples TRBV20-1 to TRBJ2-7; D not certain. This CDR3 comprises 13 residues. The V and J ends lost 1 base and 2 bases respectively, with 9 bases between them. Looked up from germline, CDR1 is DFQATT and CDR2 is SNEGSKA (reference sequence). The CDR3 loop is CSARGFLTYEQYF. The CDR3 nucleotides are TGCAGTGCTAGAGGCTTCTTGACCTACGAGCAGTACTTC.

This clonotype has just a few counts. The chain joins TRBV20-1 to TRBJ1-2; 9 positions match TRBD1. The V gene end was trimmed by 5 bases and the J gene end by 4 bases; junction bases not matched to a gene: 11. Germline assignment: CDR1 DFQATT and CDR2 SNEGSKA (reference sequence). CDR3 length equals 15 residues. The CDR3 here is CSADRDRGSSYGYTF. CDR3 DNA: TGCAGTGCTGACCGCGACAGGGGGAGTAGCTATGGCTACACCTTC.

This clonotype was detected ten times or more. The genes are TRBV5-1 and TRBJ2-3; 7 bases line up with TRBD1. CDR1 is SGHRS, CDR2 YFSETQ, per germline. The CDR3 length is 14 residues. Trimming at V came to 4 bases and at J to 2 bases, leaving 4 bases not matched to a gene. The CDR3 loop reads CASSPGQNTDTQYF. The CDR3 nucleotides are TGCGCCAGCAGCCCGGGACAGAACACAGATACGCAGTATTTT. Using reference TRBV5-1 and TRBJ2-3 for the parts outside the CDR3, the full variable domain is KAGVTQTPRYLIKTRGQQVTLSCSPISGHRSVSWYQQTPGQGLQFLFEYFSETQRNKGNFPGRFSGRQFSNSRSEMNVSTLELGDSALYLCASSPGQNTDTQYFGPGTRLTVL.

The CDR3 DNA is TGTGCCAGCAGTGAGGGGGGGGGAGAGTACGAGCAGTACGTC. Translated, it gives CASSEGGGEYEQYV. The chain carries TRBV6-1 and TRBJ2-7; 7 bases align to TRBD2. With 3 bases clipped from V and 4 bases from J, the junction kept 6 bases outside the gene matches. Germline CDR1 reads MNHNS; CDR2 reads SASEGT. The CDR3 runs 14 residues.

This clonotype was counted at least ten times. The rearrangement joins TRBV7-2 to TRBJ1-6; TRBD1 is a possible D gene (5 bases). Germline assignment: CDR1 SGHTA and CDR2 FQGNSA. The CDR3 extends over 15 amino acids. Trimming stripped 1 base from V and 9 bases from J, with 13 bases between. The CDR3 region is CASSLGSGTTSPLHF. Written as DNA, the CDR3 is TGTGCCAGCAGCTTAGGCTCCGGGACTACTTCACCCCTCCACTTT.

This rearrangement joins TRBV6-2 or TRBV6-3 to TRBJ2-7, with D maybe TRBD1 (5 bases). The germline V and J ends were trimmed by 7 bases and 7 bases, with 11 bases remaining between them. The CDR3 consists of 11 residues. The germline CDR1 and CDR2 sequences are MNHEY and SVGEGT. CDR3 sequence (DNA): TGTGCCAGCAACAGGAGACCGGAGCAGTACTTC. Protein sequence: CASNRRPEQYF.

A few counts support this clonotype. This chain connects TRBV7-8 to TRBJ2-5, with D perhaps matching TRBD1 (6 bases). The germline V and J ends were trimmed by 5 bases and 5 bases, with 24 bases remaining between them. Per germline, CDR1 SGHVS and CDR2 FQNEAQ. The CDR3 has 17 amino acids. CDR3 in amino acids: CASSLSAGAPSWETQYF. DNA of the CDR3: TGTGCCAGCAGCCTAAGTGCAGGGGCCCCATCGTGGGAGACCCAGTACTTC.

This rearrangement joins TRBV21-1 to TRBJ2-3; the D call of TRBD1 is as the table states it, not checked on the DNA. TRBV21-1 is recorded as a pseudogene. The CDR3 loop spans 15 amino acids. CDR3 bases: TGTGCCAGCAGCAAAAGGACAATGGACACAGATACGCAGTATTTT. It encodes CASSKRTMDTDTQYF.

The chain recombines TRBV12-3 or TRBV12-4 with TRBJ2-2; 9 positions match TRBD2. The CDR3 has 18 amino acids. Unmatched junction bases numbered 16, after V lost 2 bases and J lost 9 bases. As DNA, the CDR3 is TGTGCCAGCAGTTTAATGAAGGGAGCGGGGGGCTATTTTAGGGAGCTGTTTTTT. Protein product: CASSLMKGAGGYFRELFF.

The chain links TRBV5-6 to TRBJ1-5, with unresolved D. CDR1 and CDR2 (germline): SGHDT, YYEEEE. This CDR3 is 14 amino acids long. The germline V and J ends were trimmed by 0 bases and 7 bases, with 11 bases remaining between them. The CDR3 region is CASSLGREGQPQHF. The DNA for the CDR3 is TGTGCCAGCAGCTTGGGCCGGGAAGGCCAGCCCCAGCATTTT.

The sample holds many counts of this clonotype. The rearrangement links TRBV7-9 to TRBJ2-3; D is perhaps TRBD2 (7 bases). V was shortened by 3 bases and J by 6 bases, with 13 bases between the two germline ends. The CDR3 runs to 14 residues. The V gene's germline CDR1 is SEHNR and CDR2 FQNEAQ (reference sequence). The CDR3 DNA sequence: TGTGCCAGCAGCTTGCCGGAGGGGGGGGATACGCAGTATTTT. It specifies CASSLPEGGDTQYF.

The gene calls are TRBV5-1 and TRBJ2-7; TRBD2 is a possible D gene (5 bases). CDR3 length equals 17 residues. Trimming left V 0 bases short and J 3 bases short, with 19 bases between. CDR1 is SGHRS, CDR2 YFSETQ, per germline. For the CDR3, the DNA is TGCGCCAGCAGCTTGGGGGCCGGGGAGATGACAAGCTACGAGCAGTACGTC. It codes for CASSLGAGEMTSYEQYV.

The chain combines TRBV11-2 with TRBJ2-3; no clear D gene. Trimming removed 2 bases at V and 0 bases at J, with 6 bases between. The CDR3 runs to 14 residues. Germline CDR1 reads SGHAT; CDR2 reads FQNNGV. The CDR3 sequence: CASSLRVSTDTQYF. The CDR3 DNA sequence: TGTGCCAGCAGCTTAAGGGTTAGCACAGATACGCAGTATTTT.

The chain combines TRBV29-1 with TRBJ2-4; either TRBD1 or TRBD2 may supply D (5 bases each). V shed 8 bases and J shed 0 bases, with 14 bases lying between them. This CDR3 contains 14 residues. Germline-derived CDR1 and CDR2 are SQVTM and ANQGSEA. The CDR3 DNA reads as TGCAGCTCCCGGGGCCGTTTAGCCAAAAACATTCAGTACTTC. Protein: CSSRGRLAKNIQYF. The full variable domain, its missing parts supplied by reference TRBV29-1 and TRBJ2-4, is SAVISQKPSRDICQRGTSLTIQCQVDSQVTMMFWYRQQPGQSLTLIATANQGSEATYESGFVIDKFPISRPNLTFSTLTVSNMSPEDSSIYLCSSRGRLAKNIQYFGAGTRLSVL.

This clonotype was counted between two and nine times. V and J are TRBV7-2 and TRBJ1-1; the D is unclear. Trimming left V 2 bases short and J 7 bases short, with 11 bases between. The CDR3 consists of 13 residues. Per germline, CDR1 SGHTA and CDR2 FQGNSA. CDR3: CASSLWGSLEAFF. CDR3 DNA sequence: TGTGCCAGCAGCTTATGGGGAAGCCTTGAAGCTTTCTTT.

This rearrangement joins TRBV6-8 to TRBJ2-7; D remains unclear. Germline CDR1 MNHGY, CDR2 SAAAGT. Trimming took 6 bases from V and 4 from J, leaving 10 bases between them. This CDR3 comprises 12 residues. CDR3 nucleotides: TGTGCCAGCAGGAACCCTGGGTACGAGCAGTACGTC. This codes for CASRNPGYEQYV.

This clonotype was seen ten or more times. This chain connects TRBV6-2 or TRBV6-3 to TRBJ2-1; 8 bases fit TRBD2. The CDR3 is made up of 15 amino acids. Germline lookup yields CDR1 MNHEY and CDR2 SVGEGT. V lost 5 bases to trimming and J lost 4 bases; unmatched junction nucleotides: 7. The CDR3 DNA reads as TGTGCCAGCAGTGAGGCGGGGGGAGATTACAATGAGCAGTTCTTC. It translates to CASSEAGGDYNEQFF.

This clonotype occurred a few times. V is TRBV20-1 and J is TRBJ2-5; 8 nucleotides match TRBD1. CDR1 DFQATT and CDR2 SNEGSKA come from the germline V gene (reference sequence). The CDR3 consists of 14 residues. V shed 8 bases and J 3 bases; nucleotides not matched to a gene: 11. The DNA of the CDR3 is TGCAGTTCGATCCGGACAGGGACAGAAGAGACCCAGTACTTC. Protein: CSSIRTGTEETQYF.

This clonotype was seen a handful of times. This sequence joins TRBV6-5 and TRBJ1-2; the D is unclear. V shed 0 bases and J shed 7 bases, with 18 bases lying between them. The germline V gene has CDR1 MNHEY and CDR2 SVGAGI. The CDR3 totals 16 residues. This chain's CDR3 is CASSYSQSLREAGYTF. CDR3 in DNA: TGTGCCAGCAGTTACTCGCAGTCGCTTCGGGAGGCTGGCTACACCTTC.

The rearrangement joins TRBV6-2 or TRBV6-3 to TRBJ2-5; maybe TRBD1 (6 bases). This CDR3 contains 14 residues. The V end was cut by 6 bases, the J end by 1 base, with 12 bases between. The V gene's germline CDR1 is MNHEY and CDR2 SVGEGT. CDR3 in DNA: TGTGCCAGCAGCCCCGGACAGACCCAAGAGACCCAGTACTTC. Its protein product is CASSPGQTQETQYF.

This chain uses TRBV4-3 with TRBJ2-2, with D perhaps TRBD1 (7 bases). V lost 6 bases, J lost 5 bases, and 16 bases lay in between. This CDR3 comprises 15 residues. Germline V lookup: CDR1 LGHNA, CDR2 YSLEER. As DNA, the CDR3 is TGCGCCAGCAGAAGAGACAGGGACTGGACCGGGGAGCTGTTTTTT. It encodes CASRRDRDWTGELFF.

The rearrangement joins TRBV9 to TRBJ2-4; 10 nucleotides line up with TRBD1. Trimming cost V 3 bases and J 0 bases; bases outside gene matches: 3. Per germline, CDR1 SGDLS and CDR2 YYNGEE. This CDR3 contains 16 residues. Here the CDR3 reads CASSERDRGAKNIQYF. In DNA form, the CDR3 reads TGTGCCAGCAGCGAGAGGGACAGGGGAGCCAAAAACATTCAGTACTTC.

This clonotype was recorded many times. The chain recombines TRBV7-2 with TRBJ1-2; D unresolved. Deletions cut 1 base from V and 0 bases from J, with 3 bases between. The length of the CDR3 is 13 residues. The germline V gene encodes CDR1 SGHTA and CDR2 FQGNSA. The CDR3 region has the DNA TGTGCCAGCAGCTTAGAGACTAACTATGGCTACACCTTC. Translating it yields CASSLETNYGYTF.

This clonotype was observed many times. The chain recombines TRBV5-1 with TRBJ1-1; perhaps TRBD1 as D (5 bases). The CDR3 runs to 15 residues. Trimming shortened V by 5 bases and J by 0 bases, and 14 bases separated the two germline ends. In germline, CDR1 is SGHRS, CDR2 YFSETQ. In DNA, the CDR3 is TGCGCCAGCAGTCCTTGGGGGGGAGTGAACACTGAAGCTTTCTTT. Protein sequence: CASSPWGGVNTEAFF.

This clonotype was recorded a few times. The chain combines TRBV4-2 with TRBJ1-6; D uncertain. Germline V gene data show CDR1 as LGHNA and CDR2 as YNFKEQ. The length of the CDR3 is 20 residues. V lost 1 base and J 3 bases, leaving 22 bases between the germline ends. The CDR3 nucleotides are TGTGCCAGCAGCCAAGCAACATCGGCGGAATCAGAGAGCTATAATTCACCCCTCCACTTT. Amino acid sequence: CASSQATSAESESYNSPLHF.